The 18 T cell receptor beta chains presented below share a single source sample, sequenced in a study of molecular identifiers for immune sequencing clone quantification. A single record per CDR3 protein comes from TCRdb applying MiXCR to the PCR reads. Of hundreds of thousands of distinct CDR3 sequences in the sample, roughly 23% were seen once. Sequenced input: naive CD8+ T cells from blood, with Jurkat cell RNA spiked in. The sample's subset: FACS-sorted CD8+CD4-CCR7+CD45RA+ naive T cells. Every receptor here comes from a human donor in good health. Some libraries in this study had Jurkat cell RNA spiked in.

This clonotype has a count of ten or more. The rearrangement joins TRBV27 to TRBJ2-4; no reliable D call. This CDR3 spans 18 amino acids. CDR1 and CDR2 from the germline V gene are MNHEY and SMNVEV (reference sequence). The V gene lost 3 bases and the J gene lost 0 bases, with 18 bases spanning the gap. CDR3 amino acids: CASSLVGRVRQAKNIQYF. The CDR3 coding sequence is TGTGCCAGCAGTTTGGTAGGAAGAGTTCGTCAAGCCAAAAACATTCAGTACTTC.

A note on this clonotype: A much larger clonotype is one base distant, so this may be a read error. V gene TRBV4-1 combines with J gene TRBJ2-7; the match to TRBD1 covers 7 bases. The V gene end was trimmed by 4 bases and the J gene end by 2 bases; junction bases not matched to a gene: 5. This CDR3 spans 14 amino acids. From germline, CDR1 is MGHRA and CDR2 YSYEKL. CDR3 loop: CASSRPGQTYEQYF. CDR3 nucleotides: TGCGCCAGCAGCCGCCCGGGACAGACCTACGAGCAGTACTTC.

This clonotype has a handful of counts. The chain's CDR3 is CSASQGPTLSSYNSPLHF. The CDR3 DNA sequence: TGCAGTGCTAGTCAGGGGCCCACCCTGAGCTCCTATAATTCACCCCTCCACTTT. The chain combines TRBV20-1 with TRBJ1-6; a possible D gene is TRBD1 (6 bases). V lost 3 bases, J lost 0 bases, and 18 bases lay in between. CDR3 length: 18 amino acids. Germline V lookup: CDR1 DFQATT, CDR2 SNEGSKA (reference sequence).

Note on this clonotype: One end of the junction does not line up with germline, which may come from a read error. The rearrangement uses TRBV7-6 and TRBJ2-3; TRBD2 agrees at 7 bases. Germline V gene lookup returns CDR1 SGHVS and CDR2 FNYEAQ. This CDR3 is 16 amino acids long. For the CDR3, the DNA is TGTGCCTGCAGCTTAGGCCTAGCGGAGTACACAGATACGCAGTATTTT. The encoded protein is CACSLGLAEYTDTQYF.

This clonotype was found many times. The chain couples TRBV6-2 or TRBV6-3 to TRBJ1-5, with D possibly being TRBD1 (5 bases). Germline V CDR1 and CDR2: MNHEY, SVGEGT. The CDR3 spans 11 residues. V was clipped by 3 bases and J by 11 bases, with 8 bases between them. CDR3 loop: CASSYPGAQHF. For the CDR3, the DNA is TGTGCCAGCAGTTATCCGGGGGCCCAGCATTTT.

This clonotype was observed a handful of times. The rearrangement joins TRBV18 to TRBJ2-1; 7 positions agree with TRBD1. V was clipped by 5 bases and J by 4 bases; unmatched bases: 8. The germline V gene has CDR1 KGHSH and CDR2 LQKENI. The CDR3 runs to 15 residues. In DNA, the CDR3 is TGTGCCAGCTCATCTGACAGGGAACGATACAATGAGCAGTTCTTC. Amino acid sequence: CASSSDRERYNEQFF.

This clonotype has ten or more counts. This sequence joins TRBV9 and TRBJ2-4; D may correspond to TRBD1 or TRBD2 (5 bases each). The CDR3 has 12 residues. Trimming shortened V by 3 bases and J by 9 bases, and 10 bases separated the two germline ends. Germline CDR1 SGDLS, CDR2 YYNGEE. The CDR3 DNA is TGTGCCAGCAGCGGAGAGGGGTTCATTCAGTACTTC. As protein: CASSGEGFIQYF.

This clonotype was recorded a few times. The V call is TRBV27, the J call TRBJ2-1, with D perhaps assigned TRBD1 or TRBD2 (6 bases each). V was trimmed by 1 base and J by 0 bases, leaving 16 bases between them. This CDR3 has 18 amino acids. Germline-derived CDR1 and CDR2 are MNHEY and SMNVEV (reference sequence). This chain's CDR3 is CASSLLTGAESSYNEQFF. The CDR3 bases are TGTGCCAGCAGTTTATTAACGGGGGCTGAAAGCTCCTACAATGAGCAGTTCTTC.

This clonotype turned up a few times. V usage is TRBV20-1 and J usage is TRBJ2-7, with D unclear. Germline-derived CDR1 and CDR2 are DFQATT and SNEGSKA (reference sequence). V was clipped by 0 bases and J by 3 bases, with 9 bases between them. The CDR3 length is 13 residues. CDR3 amino acids: CSARDRVVYEQYF. Written as DNA, the CDR3 is TGCAGTGCTAGAGACCGGGTGGTCTACGAGCAGTACTTC.

Turning to this clonotype: Likely a read error: the CDR3 ends without its conserved phenylalanine or tryptophan. This chain connects TRBV19 to TRBJ1-1, with unresolved D. The CDR3 runs 17 residues. Germline V gives CDR1 LNHDA, CDR2 SQIVND (reference sequence). V dropped 2 bases and J dropped 2 bases, with 18 bases sitting between them. DNA for the CDR3: TGTGCCAGTAGTATAATTATCCTGTCAGCCCTAAACACTGAAGCTTTCCTT. Protein sequence: CASSIIILSALNTEAFL.

In this sample, this clonotype turned up a few times. This chain connects TRBV5-8 to TRBJ2-5, with TRBD2 matching 16 bases. After removal of 3 bases from V and 5 bases from J, the junction contained 4 bases not matched to a gene. CDR3 length equals 16 residues. The germline gives CDR1 SGHTS, CDR2 YDEGEE. The CDR3 DNA is TGTGCCAGCAGCTCCGGGACTAGCGGGGGGGCTGAGACCCAGTACTTC. Encoded protein: CASSSGTSGGAETQYF. The full variable domain, its missing parts supplied by reference TRBV5-8 and TRBJ2-5, is EAGVTQSPTHLIKTRGQQATLRCSPISGHTSVYWYQQALGLGLQFLLWYDEGEERNRGNFPPRFSGRQFPNYSSELNVNALELEDSALYLCASSSGTSGGAETQYFGPGTRLLVL.

This clonotype showed up just a few times. The chain is built from TRBV27 and TRBJ2-3; 9 positions match TRBD2. J was trimmed by 0 bases and V by 8 bases; bases with no gene match: 15. The germline V gene has CDR1 MNHEY and CDR2 SMNVEV (reference sequence). This CDR3 region has 18 residues. The CDR3, as DNA: TGTGCCAGCCGACCCATCGCGGGGGGGAGGACTAGCACAGATACGCAGTATTTT. This encodes CASRPIAGGRTSTDTQYF.

V is TRBV20-1 and J is TRBJ2-1; D may be TRBD1 or TRBD2 (5 bases each). The V end lost 0 bases, the J end lost 8 bases, and 17 bases lay between the germline ends. Germline CDR1 is DFQATT and CDR2 is SNEGSKA (reference sequence). The CDR3 is 15 residues long. The CDR3 loop is CSARDRRDPGDEQFF. The CDR3 DNA is TGCAGTGCTAGAGATCGACGGGACCCCGGCGATGAGCAGTTCTTC.

This clonotype appeared a single time. One end of the junction fails to match germline, which may point to a read error. V is TRBV27 and J is TRBJ2-3, with TRBD2 matching 8 bases. The CDR3 covers 16 residues. In germline, CDR1 is MNHEY, CDR2 SMNVEV (reference sequence). The CDR3 coding sequence is TGTGCCAGCAGTTTATGGAGCGGGAGCGGATTAGATACGCGGTATTTT. Protein: CASSLWSGSGLDTRYF.

This clonotype was detected a few times. The gene calls are TRBV2 and TRBJ2-7; 7 positions match TRBD1. Per the germline V gene, CDR1 is SNHLY and CDR2 is FYNNEI. The CDR3 totals 15 residues. The V segment lost 6 bases and the J segment 0 bases; nucleotides outside the gene matches: 8. CDR3 nucleotides: TGTGCCAGCAGGGATATGACAGGGAGCTCCTACGAGCAGTACTTC. Amino acids: CASRDMTGSSYEQYF.

In this sample, this clonotype turned up a few times. This chain uses TRBV4-1 with TRBJ1-1; possibly TRBD1 for D (6 bases). The V end lost 0 bases, the J end lost 3 bases, and 14 bases lay between the germline ends. The CDR3 loop spans 16 amino acids. Germline CDR1 and CDR2: MGHRA and YSYEKL. The CDR3, as DNA: TGCGCCAGCAGCCAAGATGGAGGGGGGTACGACACTGAAGCTTTCTTT. As protein: CASSQDGGGYDTEAFF.

This clonotype was picked up many times. The CDR3 DNA sequence: TGTGCCAGCAGCCCCCCGACGGGGCCCCAAGAGACCCAGTACTTC. Residues: CASSPPTGPQETQYF. The genes are TRBV11-2 and TRBJ2-5; perhaps D is TRBD1 or TRBD2 (5 bases each). Per the germline V gene, CDR1 is SGHAT and CDR2 is FQNNGV. CDR3 length: 15 residues. V lost 5 bases and J 1 base, leaving 14 bases between the germline ends.

This clonotype was observed many times. The V gene is TRBV13, the J gene TRBJ1-1; D is perhaps TRBD1 (6 bases). The CDR3 has 16 residues. Trimming left V 0 bases short and J 5 bases short, with 16 bases between. Looked up from germline, CDR1 is PRHDT and CDR2 is FYEKMQ (reference sequence). CDR3 loop: CASSLGQSGAGTEAFF. The CDR3 DNA reads TGTGCCAGCAGCTTAGGCCAATCAGGGGCCGGGACTGAAGCTTTCTTT.